This entry lists 14 T cell receptor beta chains sequenced from one sample in a study of T cell responses to AZD1222 COVID-19 vaccine. The assay was immunoSEQ multiplex PCR, and TCRdb's table has in-frame clones only and misses some. The data show about 70,000 clones, around nine tenths seen once. Source: peripheral blood, taken 28 days after the second AZD1222 dose. Source of these receptors: an adult who received the AZD1222 COVID-19 vaccine.

The chain combines TRBV5-1 with TRBJ2-1; 14 nucleotides align to TRBD2. V lost 2 bases, J lost 9 bases, and 7 bases stayed unmatched. CDR1 and CDR2 from the germline V gene are SGHRS and YFSETQ. The CDR3 loop spans 16 amino acids. The CDR3 nucleotides are TGCGCCAGCAGCTTCCGGACTAGCGGGAGGTTCGGTGAGCAGTTCTTC. Amino acid sequence: CASSFRTSGRFGEQFF.

The chain has TRBV6-2 or TRBV6-3 and TRBJ1-5; 10 nucleotides agree with TRBD1. After removal of 2 bases from V and 0 bases from J, the junction contained 13 bases not matched to a gene. This CDR3 region has 20 residues. The germline V gene encodes CDR1 MNHEY and CDR2 SVGEGT. CDR3 nucleotide sequence: TGTGCCAGCAGTTACCTACGGGACAGGGGAGGGCTCAATAGCAATCAGCCCCAGCATTTT. This gives the protein CASSYLRDRGGLNSNQPQHF.

This chain joins TRBV11-2 and TRBJ1-2; 8 bases map to TRBD1. Germline V gives CDR1 SGHAT, CDR2 FQNNGV. V lost 0 bases to trimming and J lost 7 bases; unmatched junction nucleotides: 7. The CDR3 has 15 amino acids. In nucleotides, the CDR3 is TGTGCCAGCAGCTTAGATCCGACAGGGGCTCGTGGCTACACCTTC. This translates into CASSLDPTGARGYTF.

This chain joins TRBV2 and TRBJ1-1, with D uncertain. CDR1 is SNHLY, CDR2 FYNNEI, per germline. V shed 10 bases and J shed 7 bases, with 10 bases lying between them. The CDR3 length is 10 residues. The CDR3 DNA follows: TGTGCCACTTCCTTGGGTGAAGCTTTCTTT. It is translated as CATSLGEAFF.

The chain couples TRBV3-1 (or the pseudogene TRBV3-2) to TRBJ2-7; the D gene is possibly TRBD1 (5 bases). Trimming removed 3 bases from V and 6 bases from J, with 15 bases in between. CDR3 length: 14 residues. Germline V CDR1 and CDR2: LGHDT, YNNKEL (reference sequence). The CDR3 protein is CASSHNRAGPEQYF. The CDR3 coding sequence is TGTGCCAGCAGCCACAACAGAGCAGGGCCCGAGCAGTACTTC.

This chain connects TRBV27 to TRBJ1-3; 7 bases line up with TRBD1. Losses at the gene ends were 9 bases for V and 4 bases for J; bases not matched to a gene: 9. This CDR3 is built from 14 residues. CDR1 and CDR2 (germline): MNHEY, SMNVEV (reference sequence). CDR3 nucleotide sequence: TGTGCCAGTGCCAGACAGGGTTTGGGAAACACCATATATTTT. It translates to CASARQGLGNTIYF.

The V and J genes are TRBV18 and TRBJ1-2, with D possibly being TRBD1 (5 bases). Germline V lookup: CDR1 KGHSH, CDR2 LQKENI. The length of the CDR3 is 14 residues. Trimming cost V 3 bases and J 6 bases, with 14 bases left between them. Here the CDR3 reads CASSPARDVDGYTF. As DNA, the CDR3 is TGTGCCAGCTCACCGGCCCGGGACGTCGATGGCTACACCTTC. Combining the CDR3 with reference TRBV18 and TRBJ1-2 gives the whole variable domain NAGVMQNPRHLVRRRGQEARLRCSPMKGHSHVYWYRQLPEEGLKFMVYLQKENIIDESGMPKERFSAEFPKEGPSILRIQQVVRGDSAAYFCASSPARDVDGYTFGSGTRLTVV.

J is TRBJ2-1 and V is TRBV9; 7 bases map to TRBD1. This CDR3 is 15 amino acids long. Germline values: CDR1 SGDLS, CDR2 YYNGEE. Trimming removed 3 bases from V and 8 bases from J; junction bases left unmatched: 11. CDR3 nucleotides: TGTGCCAGCAGCGCTCAAACAGGGGTTTGGTATGAGCAGTTCTTC. This sequence encodes CASSAQTGVWYEQFF.

This clone was seen a handful of times. V and J are TRBV15 and TRBJ1-1; a weak D match, TRBD1 (6 bases). Germline loops: CDR1 LNHNV, CDR2 YYDKDF (reference sequence). Between the trimmed V and J ends, which lost 5 bases and 1 base, there was a span of 20 bases. This CDR3 is 17 amino acids long. CDR3 residues: CATSGWGRGSANTEAFF. The CDR3 DNA follows: TGTGCCACCAGCGGGTGGGGCAGGGGAAGTGCGAACACTGAAGCTTTCTTT.

This clone was seen a single time. Here the CDR3 DNA reads TGTGCCAGCAGTGATTCGAGGGACAGGGTACGCAATGAGCAGTTCTTC. It yields the protein CASSDSRDRVRNEQFF. The chain joins TRBV2 to TRBJ2-1, with 9 bases fitting TRBD1. Unmatched junction bases numbered 9, after V lost 3 bases and J lost 6 bases. The CDR3 sequence is 16 residues long. In germline, CDR1 is SNHLY, CDR2 FYNNEI.

The J gene is TRBJ2-5, the V gene TRBV19; D remains ambiguous. The CDR3 has 14 amino acids. Germline V gene lookup returns CDR1 LNHDA and CDR2 SQIVND (reference sequence). The V and J ends lost 5 bases and 1 base respectively, with 11 bases between them. In DNA, the CDR3 is TGTGCCAGTAGTTCGCCCCAGGTCCAAGAGACCCAGTACTTC. Amino acid sequence: CASSSPQVQETQYF.

This clone has more than one count but fewer than ten. This chain uses TRBV7-8 with TRBJ2-5; D may match TRBD1 or TRBD2 (6 bases each). V was trimmed by 1 base and J by 4 bases, leaving 13 bases between them. CDR1 is SGHVS, CDR2 FQNEAQ, per germline. The CDR3 totals 15 residues. This chain's CDR3 is CASSLEQGGGETQYF. The CDR3 DNA is TGTGCCAGCAGCTTAGAACAGGGAGGAGGAGAGACCCAGTACTTC.

The V gene is TRBV7-9, the J gene TRBJ2-3; TRBD1 aligns across 8 bases. J was trimmed by 6 bases and V by 4 bases; bases with no gene match: 3. Germline-derived CDR1 and CDR2 are SEHNR and FQNEAQ (reference sequence). This CDR3 is built from 13 residues. As DNA, the CDR3 is TGTGCCAGCAGCTCGACAGGGGCCGATACGCAGTATTTT. This sequence encodes CASSSTGADTQYF.

J is TRBJ2-3 and V is TRBV25-1, with TRBD2 identical over 10 bases. CDR1 is MGHDK, CDR2 SYGVNS, per germline. The CDR3 extends over 17 amino acids. Germline trimming cut 3 bases from V and 5 bases from J; bases unmatched to any gene: 11. The CDR3 DNA reads TGTGCCAGCAGTGATATAGCGGGAGGTCGCGGTATAGATACGCAGTATTTT. Amino acids: CASSDIAGGRGIDTQYF.